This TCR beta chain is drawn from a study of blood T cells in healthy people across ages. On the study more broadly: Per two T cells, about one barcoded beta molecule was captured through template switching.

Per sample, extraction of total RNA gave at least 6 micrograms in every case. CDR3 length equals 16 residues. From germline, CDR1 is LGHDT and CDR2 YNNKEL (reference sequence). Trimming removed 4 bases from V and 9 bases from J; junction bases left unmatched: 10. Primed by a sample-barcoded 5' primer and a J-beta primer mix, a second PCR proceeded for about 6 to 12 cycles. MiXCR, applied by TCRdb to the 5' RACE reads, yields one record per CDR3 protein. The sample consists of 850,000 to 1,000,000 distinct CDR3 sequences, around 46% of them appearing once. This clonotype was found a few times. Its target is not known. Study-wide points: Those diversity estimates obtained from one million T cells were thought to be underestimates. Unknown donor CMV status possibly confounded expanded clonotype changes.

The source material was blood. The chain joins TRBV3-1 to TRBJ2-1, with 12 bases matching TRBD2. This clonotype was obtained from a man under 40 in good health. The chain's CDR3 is CASSRGLGLAGSEQFF. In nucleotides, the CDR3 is TGTGCCAGCAGCCGGGGGCTTGGACTAGCGGGGTCTGAGCAGTTCTTC.